Presented here are 5 T cell receptor beta chains from one specimen sequenced in a study of T-cell reconstitution after alpha-beta-depleted transplantation in children. It was with unique molecular identifiers that the TCRbeta library was prepared. TCRdb re-called the PCR reads with MiXCR, one entry per CDR3 protein. The sample consists of 780,000 or so distinct CDR3 sequences, less than 20% of them appearing once. Sequences were derived from PBMCs, mostly from graft donor cells, sampled 360 days after TCRalphabeta/CD19-depleted stem cell transplant. The source is a male patient under 18 who had a stem cell transplant for acute lymphoblastic leukemia, so the T cells may come from the graft donor.

The J gene is TRBJ2-4, the V gene TRBV21-1; TRBD1 is the table's D call and was not checked against the DNA. TRBV21-1 is a pseudogene locus. The length of the CDR3 is 17 residues. The CDR3 region is CASMNRIEGVAKNIQYF. The CDR3, as DNA: TGTGCCAGCATGAACAGGATTGAGGGTGTAGCCAAAAACATTCAGTACTTC.

This clonotype appeared many times. J is TRBJ2-2 and V is TRBV5-1, with unresolved D. V lost 3 bases, J lost 1 base, and 10 bases lay in between. The CDR3 length is 15 residues. Germline CDR1 reads SGHRS; CDR2 reads YFSETQ. Written as DNA, the CDR3 is TGCGCCAGCAGCTCCGGGCCTGTGAACACCGGGGAGCTGTTTTTT. Translating gives CASSSGPVNTGELFF.

This clonotype was seen ten or more times. A junction end diverges from the germline sequence, so it may reflect a read error. The V and J genes are TRBV5-1 and TRBJ1-1; D is unresolved. The CDR3 runs to 12 residues. Germline CDR1 is SGHRS and CDR2 is YFSETQ. The CDR3 DNA reads as TGTGCCAGCAGCTTGGTGGACACTGAAGCTTTCTTT. Protein sequence: CASSLVDTEAFF.

The chain joins TRBV14 to TRBJ2-1, with TRBD2 matching over 8 bases. The CDR3 spans 15 residues. The V segment lost 0 bases and the J segment 8 bases; nucleotides outside the gene matches: 6. CDR1 and CDR2 (germline): SGHDN, FVKESK. This chain's CDR3 is CASSQESGRGYEQFF. As DNA, the CDR3 is TGTGCCAGCAGCCAAGAAAGCGGGAGAGGCTATGAGCAGTTCTTC.

There are a few counts of this clonotype. CDR3 amino acids: CASSGRGLHTGELFF. The CDR3 nucleotides read TGTGCCAGCAGCGGGCGGGGGCTACACACCGGGGAGCTGTTTTTT. The gene calls are TRBV9 and TRBJ2-2; the D gene is possibly TRBD2 (7 bases). Germline values: CDR1 SGDLS, CDR2 YYNGEE. Trimming left V 3 bases short and J 3 bases short, with 12 bases between. The CDR3 runs to 15 residues.